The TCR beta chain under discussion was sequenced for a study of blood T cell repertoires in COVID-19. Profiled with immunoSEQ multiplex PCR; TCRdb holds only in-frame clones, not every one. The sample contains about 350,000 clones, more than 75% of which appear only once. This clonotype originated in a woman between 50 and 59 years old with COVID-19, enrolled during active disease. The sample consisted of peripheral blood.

The CDR3 DNA follows: TGTGCCAGCAGTCGACAGGGTCGTGAGGCCAACGTCCTGACTTTC. Amino acids: CASSRQGREANVLTF. The chain employs TRBV6-2 or TRBV6-3 and TRBJ2-6; 7 bases are shared with TRBD1. The CDR3 sequence is 15 residues long. Germline assignment: CDR1 MNHEY and CDR2 SVGEGT. The V and J ends lost 5 bases and 6 bases, in that order; junction bases with no gene match: 7.